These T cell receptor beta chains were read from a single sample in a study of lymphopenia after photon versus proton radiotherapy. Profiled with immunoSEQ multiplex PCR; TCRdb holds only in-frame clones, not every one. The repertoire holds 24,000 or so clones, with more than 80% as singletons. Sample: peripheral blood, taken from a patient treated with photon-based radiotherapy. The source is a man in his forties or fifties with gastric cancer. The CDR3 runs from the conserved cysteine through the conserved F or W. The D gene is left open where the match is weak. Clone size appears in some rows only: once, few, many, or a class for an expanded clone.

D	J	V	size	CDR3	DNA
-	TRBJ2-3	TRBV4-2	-	CASSQDYRGTVTVDTDTQYF	TGTGCCAGCAGCCAAGATTATCGGGGAACGGTGACGGTGGACACAGATACGCAGTATTTT
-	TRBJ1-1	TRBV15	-	CATSREGGVQAFF	TGTGCCACCAGCAGAGAGGGCGGAGTGCAGGCTTTCTTT
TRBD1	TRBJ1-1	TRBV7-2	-	CASSLNPYRGDTEAFF	TGTGCCAGCAGCTTAAACCCGTACAGGGGGGACACTGAAGCTTTCTTT
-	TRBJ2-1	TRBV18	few	CATTLGAGPGNEQFF	TGTGCCACCACTCTGGGGGCAGGCCCCGGGAATGAGCAGTTCTTC
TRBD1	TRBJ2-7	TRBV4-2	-	CASSRGTGYEQYF	TGTGCCAGCAGCCGTGGGACAGGCTACGAGCAGTACTTC
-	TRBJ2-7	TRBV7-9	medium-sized	CASSNRGLWEQYF	TGTGCCAGCAGCAACCGGGGCCTTTGGGAGCAGTACTTC
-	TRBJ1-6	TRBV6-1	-	CASRDPPVDNSPLHF	TGTGCCAGCAGGGACCCTCCGGTAGATAATTCACCCCTCCACTTT
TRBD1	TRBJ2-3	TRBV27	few	CASSRTGGDTDTQYF	TGTGCCAGCAGCAGGACAGGGGGGGACACAGATACGCAGTATTTT
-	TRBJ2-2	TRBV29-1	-	CSVGSGARTGELFF	TGCAGCGTTGGGTCGGGGGCTCGAACCGGGGAGCTGTTTTTT
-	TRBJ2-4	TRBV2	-	CASSLDREGIQYF	TGTGCCAGCAGTCTAGACAGGGAGGGGATTCAGTACTTC
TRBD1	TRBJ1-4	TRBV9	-	CASSVGSGTGGTNEKLFF	TGTGCCAGCAGCGTAGGCTCCGGGACAGGGGGGACTAATGAAAAACTGTTTTTT
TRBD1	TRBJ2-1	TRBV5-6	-	CASSSDRVSSYNEQFF	TGTGCCAGCAGCTCCGACAGGGTAAGCTCCTACAATGAGCAGTTCTTC
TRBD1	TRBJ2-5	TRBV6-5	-	CASSWDRGETQYF	TGTGCCAGCAGTTGGGACAGGGGAGAGACCCAGTACTTC
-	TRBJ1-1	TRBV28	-	CASCELNTEAFF	TGTGCCAGCTGTGAGTTGAACACTGAAGCTTTCTTT
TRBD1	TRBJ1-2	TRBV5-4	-	CASSSATGETYGYTF	TGTGCCAGCAGCTCCGCCACAGGGGAAACCTATGGCTACACCTTC
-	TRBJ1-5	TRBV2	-	CASSEASSQHF	TGTGCCAGCAGTGAAGCGAGTTCCCAGCATTTT
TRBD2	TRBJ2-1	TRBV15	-	CATSRDQGLAYNEQFF	TGTGCCACCAGCAGAGATCAGGGACTAGCTTACAATGAGCAGTTCTTC
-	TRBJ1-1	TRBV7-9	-	CASSLERTEAFF	TGTGCCAGCAGCTTAGAGCGGACTGAAGCTTTCTTT
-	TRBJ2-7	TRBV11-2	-	CASSLAITHTYEQYF	TGTGCCAGCAGCTTAGCCATCACCCACACCTACGAGCAGTACTTC
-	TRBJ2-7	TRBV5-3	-	CARSLVSAWRGNREQYF	TGTGCCAGAAGCTTGGTATCCGCATGGCGGGGTAATCGGGAGCAGTACTTC
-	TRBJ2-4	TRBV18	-	CASSPPGAGNIQYF	TGTGCCAGCTCACCACCAGGGGCGGGGAACATTCAGTACTTC
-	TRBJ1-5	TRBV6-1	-	CASSETGTRPQHF	TGTGCCAGCAGTGAAACCGGGACAAGGCCCCAGCATTTT
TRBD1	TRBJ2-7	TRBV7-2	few	CASSLRPGQRSYEQYF	TGTGCCAGCAGCCTGAGACCGGGACAGAGATCCTACGAGCAGTACTTC
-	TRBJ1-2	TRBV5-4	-	CASSVREDGYTF	TGTGCCAGCAGCGTACGGGAAGATGGCTACACCTTC
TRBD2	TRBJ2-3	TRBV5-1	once	CASSFSSGGDTQYF	TGCGCCAGCAGCTTTTCCAGCGGGGGGGATACGCAGTATTTT
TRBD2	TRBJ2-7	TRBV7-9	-	CASSLAGGSPSYEQYF	TGTGCCAGCAGCTTAGCGGGAGGGAGCCCTTCCTACGAGCAGTACTTC
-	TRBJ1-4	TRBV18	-	CASSQHPGASNEKLFF	TGTGCCAGCTCACAGCACCCAGGGGCTTCTAATGAAAAACTGTTTTTT
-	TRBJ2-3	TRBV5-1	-	CASSRGTEGNTQYF	TGCGCCAGCAGCCGCGGGACAGAGGGTAATACGCAGTATTTT
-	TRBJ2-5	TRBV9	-	CASSQQEQETQYF	TGTGCCAGCAGCCAGCAGGAGCAAGAGACCCAGTACTTC
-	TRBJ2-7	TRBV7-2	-	CASSLDRAYEQYF	TGTGCCAGCAGCTTAGACAGAGCCTACGAGCAGTACTTC
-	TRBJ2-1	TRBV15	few	CATSRLDGGHNEQFF	TGTGCCACCAGCAGACTTGACGGGGGTCACAATGAGCAGTTCTTC
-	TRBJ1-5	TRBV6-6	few	CASISDGDRDQPQHF	TGTGCCAGCATCTCTGATGGGGACCGGGATCAGCCCCAGCATTTT